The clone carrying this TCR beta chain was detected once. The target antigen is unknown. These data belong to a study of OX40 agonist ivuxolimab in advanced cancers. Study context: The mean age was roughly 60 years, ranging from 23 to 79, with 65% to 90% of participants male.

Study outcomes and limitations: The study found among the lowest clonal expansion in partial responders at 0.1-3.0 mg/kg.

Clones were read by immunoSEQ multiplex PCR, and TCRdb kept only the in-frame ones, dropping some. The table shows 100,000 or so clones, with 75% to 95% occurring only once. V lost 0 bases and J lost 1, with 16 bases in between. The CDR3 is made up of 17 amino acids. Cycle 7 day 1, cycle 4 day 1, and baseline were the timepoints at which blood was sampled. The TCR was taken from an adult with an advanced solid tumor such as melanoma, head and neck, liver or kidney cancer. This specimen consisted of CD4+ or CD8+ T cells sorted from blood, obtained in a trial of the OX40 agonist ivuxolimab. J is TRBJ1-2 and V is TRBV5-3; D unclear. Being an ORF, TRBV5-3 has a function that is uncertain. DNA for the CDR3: TGTGCCAGAAGCTTGGCCGTCTTAGCGCAGCATAACTATGGCTACACCTTC. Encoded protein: CARSLAVLAQHNYGYTF.